These 10 T cell receptor beta chains came from one sample sequenced in a study of shared clonotypes between healthy human individuals (dated by TCRdb to 2019 to 2021). The library was made by the immunoSEQ multiplex PCR assay. In its TCRdb copy, this immuneACCESS table keeps in-frame sequences only and misses some clones. Where compared with another copy, unresolved V genes explain less than half of these, and the others have no known cause. The sample includes around 1.6 million clones, with nearly 99% observed a single time. The ten top clones hold approximately 0.45% of the sample. The sample comprised naive CD4+ T cells sorted from blood. The meaning of the sample's cell subset or site label: CD45RA+ positively selected. These receptors all stem from a man younger than 45 in good health.

V is TRBV28 and J is TRBJ2-2; possible D gene TRBD1, 7 bases. CDR1 is MDHEN and CDR2 is SYDVKM in the germline V gene. The CDR3 is 16 residues long. The ends were cut back, 6 bases at V and 2 bases at J, with 16 bases in the middle. The CDR3 reads CASSSGGTDNTGELFF. In DNA, the CDR3 is TGTGCCAGCAGCTCAGGAGGGACAGATAACACCGGGGAGCTGTTTTTT.

The chain is built from TRBV15 and TRBJ1-1; the D gene is possibly TRBD1 (5 bases). V lost 5 bases and J lost 0, with 19 bases in between. Germline V gene lookup returns CDR1 LNHNV and CDR2 YYDKDF (reference sequence). The CDR3 contains 17 residues. The CDR3 DNA reads as TGTGCCACCAGCTTAGGAAGAGCAGGGACCATGAACACTGAAGCTTTCTTT. Amino acids: CATSLGRAGTMNTEAFF.

V usage is TRBV5-1 and J usage is TRBJ2-5; the D is unclear. Germline V CDR1 and CDR2: SGHRS, YFSETQ. This CDR3 comprises 12 residues. V lost 5 bases, J lost 5 bases, and 10 bases lay in between. The CDR3 here is CASSRVGETQYF. The CDR3 DNA sequence: TGCGCCAGCAGTCGCGTGGGGGAGACCCAGTACTTC. Supplemented by reference TRBV5-1 and TRBJ2-5, the full variable domain reads KAGVTQTPRYLIKTRGQQVTLSCSPISGHRSVSWYQQTPGQGLQFLFEYFSETQRNKGNFPGRFSGRQFSNSRSEMNVSTLELGDSALYLCASSRVGETQYFGPGTRLLVL.

The count of this clone is one. The chain is built from TRBV10-3 and TRBJ2-7; TRBD2 is a possible D gene (6 bases). This CDR3 region has 14 residues. Trimming left V 4 bases short and J 4 bases short, with 14 bases between. CDR1 and CDR2 from the germline V gene are ENHRY and SYGVKD. CDR3 loop: CAISAGGDRYEQYF. The CDR3 coding sequence is TGTGCCATCAGTGCTGGAGGGGACCGTTACGAGCAGTACTTC.

The chain uses TRBV7-9 and TRBJ2-2; no firm D call. Between the trimmed V and J ends, which lost 5 bases and 7 bases, there was a span of 14 bases. CDR3 length: 14 residues. CDR1 is SEHNR and CDR2 is FQNEAQ in the germline V gene (reference sequence). The CDR3 region has the DNA TGTGCCAGCAGCCGAGGTGGAGTTGGCGGGGAGCTGTTTTTT. Translation: CASSRGGVGGELFF.

The chain recombines TRBV29-1 with TRBJ2-1, with D uncertain. V shed 4 bases and J shed 0 bases, with 4 bases lying between them. Germline-derived CDR1 and CDR2 are SQVTM and ANQGSEA. The CDR3 runs to 12 residues. For the CDR3, the DNA is TGCAGCGTTGTCTTCTCCTACAATGAGCAGTTCTTC. Its protein is CSVVFSYNEQFF.

In the case of this clone: This CDR3 is also generated by other DNA sequences in the sample. The chain links TRBV9 to TRBJ1-3, with D uncertain. This CDR3 spans 14 amino acids. Germline V gene data show CDR1 as SGDLS and CDR2 as YYNGEE. V was pared by 0 bases and J by 2 bases, with 6 bases between. CDR3: CASSVGLAGNTIYF. The DNA of the CDR3 is TGTGCCAGCAGCGTAGGACTCGCTGGAAACACCATATATTTT.

The V call is TRBV7-9, the J call TRBJ2-7, with D possibly TRBD2 on 5 matching bases. Trimming shortened V by 5 bases and J by 6 bases, and 14 bases separated the two germline ends. The germline V gene has CDR1 SEHNR and CDR2 FQNEAQ (reference sequence). The CDR3 is made up of 13 amino acids. The CDR3 nucleotides are TGTGCCAGCAGCGGGAGAGGGTCTCTCGAGCAGTACTTC. Encoded protein: CASSGRGSLEQYF.

The J gene is TRBJ2-3, the V gene TRBV5-1, with 7 bases fitting TRBD1. The germline V gene encodes CDR1 SGHRS and CDR2 YFSETQ. V was pared by 5 bases and J by 4 bases, with 10 bases of the junction left unmatched. CDR3 length: 15 amino acids. The CDR3 region is CASRRQGVRADTQYF. The DNA for the CDR3 is TGCGCCAGCAGGAGGCAGGGGGTCCGGGCAGATACGCAGTATTTT.

The rearrangement links TRBV11-2 to TRBJ2-7, with D possibly being TRBD1 or TRBD2 (5 bases each). CDR3 size: 17 residues. V lost 3 bases, J lost 0 bases, and 18 bases lay in between. Germline CDR1 and CDR2: SGHAT and FQNNGV. This CDR3 reads CASSFTPGRGGSYEQYF. CDR3 DNA: TGTGCCAGCAGCTTTACACCCGGACGTGGGGGCTCCTACGAGCAGTACTTC.